The T cell receptor (beta chain) described here comes from a study of cytomegalovirus exposure and HLA in healthy donors. The PCR used 60 Vbeta and 13 Jbeta primers. Here immunoSEQ multiplex PCR was the method, and the copy in TCRdb shows in-frame clones only, minus some. The sample shows some 190,000 clones, 82% of them seen only once. General study points: Relative to the approximately 700-donor mean, N-insertions were reportedly fewer in an Asian-associated ancestry cluster in a later analysis.

Concerning this clone: As yet, its antigen is unknown.

Deletions cut 2 bases from V and 2 bases from J, with 10 bases between. CDR1 and CDR2 (germline): GTSNPN, SVGIG (reference sequence). The CDR3 has 14 residues. The chain couples TRBV30 to TRBJ1-3; TRBD1 might be the D (5 bases). This clonotype originated in a man aged 40-55 years in good health and CMV-seronegative. What was sequenced was PBMCs. CDR3 sequence reads: CAWSRRGTGNTIYF. DNA of the CDR3: TGTGCCTGGAGTCGTAGGGGAACTGGAAACACCATATATTTT.